These T cell receptor beta chains were read from a single sample in a study of PD-1 blockade in classical Hodgkin lymphoma. TCRdb's table, derived via immunoSEQ multiplex PCR, lists solely in-frame clones and lacks some. The sample carries some 14,000 clones, more than 65% recorded once. The specimen was peripheral blood mononuclear cells (PBMCs), collected at baseline. The receptors were gathered from a human donor with classical Hodgkin lymphoma. The CDR3 runs from the conserved cysteine through the conserved F or W. A D gene is named only where the DNA matches it firmly. Only some rows state a clone size, as once, few, many or a class for expanded clones.

D,V,size,J,CDR3,DNA
TRBD2,TRBV6-5,medium-sized,TRBJ2-5,CASRSSGGMQETQYF,TGTGCCAGCAGATCTAGCGGGGGGATGCAAGAGACCCAGTACTTC
.,TRBV9,.,TRBJ2-5,CASSVEGLGTQYF,TGTGCCAGCAGCGTAGAGGGTCTAGGGACCCAGTACTTC
TRBD1,TRBV5-5,once,TRBJ1-5,CASSLATGGFDQPQHF,TGTGCCAGCAGCTTGGCCACAGGGGGCTTTGATCAGCCCCAGCATTTT
.,TRBV2,.,TRBJ2-7,CASRAGGYEQYF,TGTGCCAGCAGGGCAGGGGGGTACGAGCAGTACTTC
.,TRBV29-1,.,TRBJ2-1,CSASQTLYNEQFF,TGCAGCGCCTCTCAGACACTCTACAATGAGCAGTTCTTC
TRBD2,TRBV7-2,.,TRBJ2-3,CASSFQSGGASDTQYF,TGTGCCAGCAGCTTCCAAAGCGGGGGGGCATCAGATACGCAGTATTTT
.,TRBV9,.,TRBJ2-7,CASSEGGLSLAEQYF,TGTGCCAGCAGCGAGGGGGGCCTCAGTCTCGCCGAGCAGTACTTC
.,TRBV14,.,TRBJ2-2,CASSPRDTAGELFF,TGTGCCAGCAGCCCCCGGGACACCGCCGGGGAGCTGTTTTTT
.,TRBV11-2,.,TRBJ1-3,CASSLGISSGNTIYF,TGTGCCAGCAGCTTGGGGATTAGCTCTGGAAACACCATATATTTT
.,TRBV9,.,TRBJ1-4,CASSVSALAYEKLFF,TGTGCCAGCAGCGTGTCAGCCCTAGCATATGAAAAACTGTTTTTT
.,TRBV9,.,TRBJ2-4,CASSAPRGDRAKNIQYF,TGTGCCAGCAGCGCCCCCAGGGGAGACAGGGCCAAAAACATTCAGTACTTC
.,TRBV11-2,.,TRBJ2-1,CLTGNVRGGQFF,TGTCTCACCGGCAATGTCCGGGGCGGGCAGTTCTTC
.,TRBV7-3,.,TRBJ2-3,CASSPRDFQAAHF,TGTGCCAGCAGCCCCCGGGACTTTCAGGCCGCCCATTTT
.,TRBV6-6,.,TRBJ2-1,CASSQVGGGYNEQFF,TGTGCCAGCAGCCAAGTCGGTGGGGGATACAATGAGCAGTTCTTC
.,TRBV2,.,TRBJ1-2,CASSRIVGGFTF,TGTGCCAGCAGTCGTATCGTTGGGGGTTTCACCTTC
.,TRBV2,once,TRBJ2-4,CASREGAQQNIQYF,TGTGCCAGCCGTGAAGGAGCCCAGCAAAACATTCAGTACTTC
TRBD2,TRBV2,once,TRBJ2-5,CASSSGTSGNQETQYF,TGTGCCAGCAGTTCCGGGACTAGCGGTAATCAGGAGACCCAGTACTTC
.,TRBV6-6,once,TRBJ1-5,CASSYGGWSNQPQHF,TGTGCCAGCAGTTACGGGGGCTGGAGCAATCAGCCCCAGCATTTT
.,TRBV21-1,once,TRBJ2-7,CASSSHKGTEQYF,TGTGCCAGCAGCAGCCATAAAGGCACTGAGCAGTACTTC
.,TRBV28,.,TRBJ1-2,CASRPTANYGYTF,TGTGCCAGCAGACCGACAGCTAACTATGGCTACACCTTC
TRBD1,TRBV11-2,.,TRBJ1-1,CASSTAGGLEAFF,TGTGCCAGCTCGACTGCAGGGGGCCTTGAAGCTTTCTTT